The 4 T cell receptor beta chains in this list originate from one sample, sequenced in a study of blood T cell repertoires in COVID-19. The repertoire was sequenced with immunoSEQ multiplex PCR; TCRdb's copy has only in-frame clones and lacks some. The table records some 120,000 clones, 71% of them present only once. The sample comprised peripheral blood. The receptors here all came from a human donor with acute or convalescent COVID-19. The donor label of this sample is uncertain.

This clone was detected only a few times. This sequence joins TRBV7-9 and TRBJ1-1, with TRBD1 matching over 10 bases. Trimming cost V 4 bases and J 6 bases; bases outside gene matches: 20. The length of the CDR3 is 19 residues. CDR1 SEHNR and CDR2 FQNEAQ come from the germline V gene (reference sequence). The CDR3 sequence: CASSSKWRGTGVSPPEAFF. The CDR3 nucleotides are TGTGCCAGCAGCTCCAAATGGAGGGGGACAGGGGTCTCACCCCCTGAAGCTTTCTTT.

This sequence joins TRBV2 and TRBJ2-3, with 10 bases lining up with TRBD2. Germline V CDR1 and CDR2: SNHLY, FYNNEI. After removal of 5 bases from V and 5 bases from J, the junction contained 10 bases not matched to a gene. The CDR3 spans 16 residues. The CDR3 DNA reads TGTGCCAGCAGTCTTCCAAGCGGGGGGGCCAAAGATACGCAGTATTTT. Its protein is CASSLPSGGAKDTQYF.

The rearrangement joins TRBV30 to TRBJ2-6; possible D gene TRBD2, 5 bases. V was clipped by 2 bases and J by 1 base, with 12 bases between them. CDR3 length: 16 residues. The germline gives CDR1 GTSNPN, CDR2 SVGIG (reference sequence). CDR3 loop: CAWSPPGMSGANVLTF. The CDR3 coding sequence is TGTGCCTGGAGTCCCCCGGGGATGTCTGGGGCCAACGTCCTGACTTTC.

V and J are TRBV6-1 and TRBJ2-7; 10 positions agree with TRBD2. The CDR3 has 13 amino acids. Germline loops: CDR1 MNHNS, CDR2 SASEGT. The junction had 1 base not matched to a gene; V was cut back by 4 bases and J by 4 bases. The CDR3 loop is CASSGAGGYEQYV. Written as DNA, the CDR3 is TGTGCCAGCAGTGGAGCGGGAGGGTACGAGCAGTACGTC.